A selection of T cell receptor beta chains follows, all from one sample in a study of T cell responses to AZD1222 COVID-19 vaccine. The data were produced by immunoSEQ multiplex PCR, yet TCRdb's version contains in-frame clones alone and is incomplete. The table includes 70,000 to 95,000 clones, under 95% detected once. The sequenced sample was peripheral blood, obtained 28 days after the second AZD1222 dose. These TCRs come from an adult who received the AZD1222 COVID-19 vaccine. Both conserved end residues are part of each CDR3. Fields, in order: CDR3 DNA, CDR3 protein, D gene, J gene, clone size, V gene. The D gene is left open where the match is weak. Not all rows give a size; the values are once, few, many and, for expanded clones, a class.

TGTGCCAGCAGATCATCCGGACAGGGTTATTCACCCCTCCACTTT | CASRSSGQGYSPLHF | NA | TRBJ1-6 | NA | TRBV21-1
TGTGCCAGCAGTTTTGGAGGGGGCGATGGCTACACCTTC | CASSFGGGDGYTF | TRBD1 | TRBJ1-2 | NA | TRBV27
TGTGCCAGCAGCTTGGACAGCACCGGGGAGCTGTTTTTT | CASSLDSTGELFF | NA | TRBJ2-2 | NA | TRBV5-4
TGTGCTAGTGGTTTGATGGGTAATGAGCAGTTCTTC | CASGLMGNEQFF | NA | TRBJ2-1 | NA | TRBV12-5
TGTGCCAGCAGCGTTGTACAGGGAGCAGATACGCAGTATTTT | CASSVVQGADTQYF | NA | TRBJ2-3 | NA | TRBV9
TGCGCCAGCGTCCCCCTAGCGGGAGGGCCAAAGGAGCAGTTCTTC | CASVPLAGGPKEQFF | TRBD2 | TRBJ2-1 | NA | TRBV5-1
TGTGCCAGCAGCTTGGAGGGAGGGACTAGCGGGGCTACCCAACCGGTCGAGCAGTACTTC | CASSLEGGTSGATQPVEQYF | TRBD2 | TRBJ2-7 | NA | TRBV13
TGTGCCAGCAGTTACGGGGGGCCCGGCACTGAAGCTTTCTTT | CASSYGGPGTEAFF | NA | TRBJ1-1 | NA | TRBV6-6
TGTGCCACCAGCAGAGATCCAGTCAGGCCGCCCTACAATGAGCAGTTCTTC | CATSRDPVRPPYNEQFF | NA | TRBJ2-1 | NA | TRBV15
TGTGCCACCACAGGGGGCCGACGACGACTCTCTCAACAAGAGACCCAGTACTTC | CATTGGRRRLSQQETQYF | TRBD1 | TRBJ2-5 | NA | TRBV24-1
TGCGCCAGCAGCTTGGCAGGGGTCGGCGAGCAGTACTTC | CASSLAGVGEQYF | NA | TRBJ2-7 | many | TRBV5-1
TGTGCCAGCAGTTCATACAGGGGTCCCTCTGGAAACACCATATATTTT | CASSSYRGPSGNTIYF | TRBD1 | TRBJ1-3 | NA | TRBV28
TGCGCCAGCAGCTTGGGGGCGGGGTATTCCTACGAGCAGTACTTC | CASSLGAGYSYEQYF | NA | TRBJ2-7 | NA | TRBV5-1
TGTGCCAGCAGTGAACTTCAGATTAGCGGGGGCGAGCAGTACTTC | CASSELQISGGEQYF | TRBD2 | TRBJ2-7 | NA | TRBV6-1
TGTGCCAGCAGCCCCAGACTGGAGACCACAGATACGCAGTATTTT | CASSPRLETTDTQYF | NA | TRBJ2-3 | NA | TRBV5-6
TGTGCCTGGAAGAGCGAGGTCCAGTACTTC | CAWKSEVQYF | NA | TRBJ2-4 | NA | TRBV30
TGTGCCAGCAGTTTCGACGAGGGACAGGGAAAGACTGAAGCTTTCTTT | CASSFDEGQGKTEAFF | TRBD1 | TRBJ1-1 | NA | TRBV27
TGTGCCAGCAGCCGCAGGACAGAAACCGGGGAGCTGTTTTTT | CASSRRTETGELFF | NA | TRBJ2-2 | NA | TRBV3-1/TRBV3-2
TGTGCCAGCAGTGAGGGGGACAGGGAAAGCTCCGAGCAGTACTTC | CASSEGDRESSEQYF | TRBD1 | TRBJ2-7 | few | TRBV25-1
TGTGCCAGCAGCCCAACTAGCGGGAGCATCCAGACCCAGTACTTC | CASSPTSGSIQTQYF | TRBD2 | TRBJ2-5 | NA | TRBV7-4
TGCAGCGTTGAAGGCTGGGGTCAGCAGTTCTTC | CSVEGWGQQFF | NA | TRBJ2-1 | NA | TRBV29-1
TGTGCCAGCTCACCCCAGGGGGGGACTCCCTACGAGCAGTACTTC | CASSPQGGTPYEQYF | NA | TRBJ2-7 | NA | TRBV18
TGTGCCAGCAGTCCGACTAGCGGGAGAGGGGCCGGGGAGCTGTTTTTT | CASSPTSGRGAGELFF | TRBD2 | TRBJ2-2 | once | TRBV28
TGTGCCAGCAGGGGCCCGGGCGGGAGCTCCTACGAGCAGTACTTC | CASRGPGGSSYEQYF | TRBD2 | TRBJ2-7 | NA | TRBV5-4
TGTGCCAGCAGCGAAACTAGCGGGAGGCCCTACGAGCAGTACTTC | CASSETSGRPYEQYF | TRBD2 | TRBJ2-7 | NA | TRBV11-2
TGTGCCAGCTCACCACCCGGACTGGGGGGCTCCGGAGAAAAACTGTTTTTT | CASSPPGLGGSGEKLFF | NA | TRBJ1-4 | NA | TRBV18
TGTGCCAGCGGGGGAGGGGCCAGCTACGAGCAGTACTTC | CASGGGASYEQYF | TRBD2 | TRBJ2-7 | few | TRBV6-5
TGTGCCAGCAGGGCTGGGAGAGCGAACACCGGGGAGCTGTTTTTT | CASRAGRANTGELFF | NA | TRBJ2-2 | once | TRBV28
TGTGCCAGCAGTTTACGACAGGGGAAACCTTTCTTT | CASSLRQGKPFF | TRBD1 | TRBJ1-1 | NA | TRBV28
TGTGCCAGCAGCTCCCCGAAAGGAGTAGCGGGAGTTGGTCTGTACGAGCAGTACTTC | CASSSPKGVAGVGLYEQYF | TRBD2 | TRBJ2-7 | NA | TRBV7-9
TGTGCCAGCAGCGTAGGGCTAGCGGGAAGGGTTGAGCAGTTCTTC | CASSVGLAGRVEQFF | TRBD2 | TRBJ2-1 | NA | TRBV9
TGCGCCAGCAGCTTGGATTCCTTCGTTCAGTACTTC | CASSLDSFVQYF | NA | TRBJ2-4 | NA | TRBV5-1
TGTGCCTGGAGCCCAGGGGGCGGGAGGGAGCTGTTTTTT | CAWSPGGGRELFF | TRBD1 | TRBJ2-2 | NA | TRBV30
TGTGCCAGCAGCCAATTGACAGGAGAGCAGTTCTTC | CASSQLTGEQFF | NA | TRBJ2-1 | NA | TRBV14
TGTGCCACCTCCGGGGGTTTAGGAAACACCATATATTTT | CATSGGLGNTIYF | NA | TRBJ1-3 | NA | TRBV24-1